The entry that follows covers one T cell receptor (beta chain) sequence. The CDR3 contains 15 residues. The germline CDR1 and CDR2 sequences are MNHEY and SVGEGT. V was pared by 0 bases and J by 6 bases, with 0 bases of the junction left unmatched. These data originate in a study of T cell responses to AZD1222 COVID-19 vaccine. Profiled with immunoSEQ multiplex PCR; TCRdb holds only in-frame clones, not every one. Counted here are 90,000 to 120,000 clones, about 90% occurring once; the ten biggest clones make up less than 25%. Sample: peripheral blood, taken on day 0 of AZD1222 vaccination. The receptor's source is an adult in good health. The V gene is TRBV6-2 or TRBV6-3, the J gene TRBJ1-5; TRBD1 matches 12 bases. The chain's CDR3 is CASSYSGQGAQPQHF. Here the CDR3 DNA reads TGTGCCAGCAGTTACTCGGGACAGGGGGCTCAGCCCCAGCATTTT.